What follows is one T cell receptor (beta chain) and its context. CDR1 is SGHDT and CDR2 is YYEEEE in the germline V gene. The CDR3 runs to 15 residues. V was pared by 4 bases and J by 3 bases, with 17 bases between. This sample was included in a study of cytotoxic CD8 clonotypes in ibrutinib-treated CLL. Depth targeted 1 in 200,000 to 1 in 1 million T cells, averaging roughly 9.3x coverage per clonotype. Measured with immunoSEQ multiplex PCR; TCRdb has only the in-frame clones, and not every one. Of about 76,000 clones listed, around 78% are singletons. This receptor was obtained from a human donor with chronic lymphocytic leukemia. This sequence joins TRBV5-6 and TRBJ2-7; possibly TRBD2 for D (5 bases). The sequences come from PBMCs, collected after 24 months of ibrutinib treatment. The CDR3 is CASSPGPAGYYEQYF. In DNA form, the CDR3 reads TGTGCCAGCAGCCCCGGTCCCGCGGGCTACTACGAGCAGTACTTC.